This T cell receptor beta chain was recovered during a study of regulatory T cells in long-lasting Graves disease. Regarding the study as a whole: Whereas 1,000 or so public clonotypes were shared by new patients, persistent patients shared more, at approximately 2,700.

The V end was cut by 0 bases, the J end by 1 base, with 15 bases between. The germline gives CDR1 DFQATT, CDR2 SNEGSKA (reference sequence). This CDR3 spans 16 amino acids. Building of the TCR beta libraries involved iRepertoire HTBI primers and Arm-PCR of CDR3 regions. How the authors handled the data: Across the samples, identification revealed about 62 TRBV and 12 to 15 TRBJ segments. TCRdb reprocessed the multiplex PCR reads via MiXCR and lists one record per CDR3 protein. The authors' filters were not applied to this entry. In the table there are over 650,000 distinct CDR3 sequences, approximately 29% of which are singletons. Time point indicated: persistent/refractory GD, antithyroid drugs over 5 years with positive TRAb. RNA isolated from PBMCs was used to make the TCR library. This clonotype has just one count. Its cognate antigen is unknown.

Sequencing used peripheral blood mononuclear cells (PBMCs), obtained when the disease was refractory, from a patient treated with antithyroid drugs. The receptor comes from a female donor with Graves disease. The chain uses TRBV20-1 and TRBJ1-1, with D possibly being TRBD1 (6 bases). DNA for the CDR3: TGCAGTGCTAGAGATCTCTTCACAGGGCGGAACACTGAAGCTTTCTTT. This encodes CSARDLFTGRNTEAFF.